This T cell receptor (beta chain) was identified in a study of siplizumab effects on memory and regulatory T cells. The CDR3 has 17 amino acids. V dropped 5 bases and J dropped 2; count of bases not matched to a gene: 9. CDR1 is LNHDA and CDR2 is SQIVND in the germline V gene (reference sequence). This table comes from immunoSEQ multiplex PCR, and its TCRdb copy is limited to in-frame clones, with some not included. Of about 120,000 clones in the sample, over 85% are singletons; the top ten hold around 0.15%. With regard to this clone: Its antigen is still unknown.

Overall study findings and caveats: Mappable CD4+ clones that were alloreactive averaged approximately 70% Treg-derived with siplizumab versus 25% to 30% in controls. Poor capture below about 10^-5 frequency left most alloreactive clones unmapped to unstimulated subsets. In roughly 75-96% of proliferating CD4+ or CD8+ clones, a naive or memory phenotype could not be assigned. Contribution to the alloresponse seemed major for naive T cells, which also seemed more diverse than memory cells.

Specimen: non-Treg CD4+ T cells sorted from blood. The chain uses TRBV19 and TRBJ2-3, with TRBD2 matching 11 bases. This clonotype originated in a human donor in good health. The CDR3 sequence: CASSPLGTSGNTDTQYF. Here the CDR3 DNA reads TGTGCCAGTAGTCCCCTCGGGACTAGCGGAAACACAGATACGCAGTATTTT. Based on the CDR3 plus reference TRBV19 and TRBJ2-3, the full variable domain is DGGITQSPKYLFRKEGQNVTLSCEQNLNHDAMYWYRQDPGQGLRLIYYSQIVNDFQKGDIAEGYSVSREKKESFPLTVTSAQKNPTAFYLCASSPLGTSGNTDTQYFGPGTRLTVL.